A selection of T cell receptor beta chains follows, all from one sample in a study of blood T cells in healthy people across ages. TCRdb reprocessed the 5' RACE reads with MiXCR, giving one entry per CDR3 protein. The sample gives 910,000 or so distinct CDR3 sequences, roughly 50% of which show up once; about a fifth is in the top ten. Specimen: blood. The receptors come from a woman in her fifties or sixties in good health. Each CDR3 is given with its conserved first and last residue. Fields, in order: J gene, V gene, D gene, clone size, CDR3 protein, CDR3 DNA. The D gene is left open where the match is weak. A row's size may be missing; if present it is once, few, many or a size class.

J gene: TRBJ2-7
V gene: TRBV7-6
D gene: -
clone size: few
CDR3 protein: CASSPPGREQYF
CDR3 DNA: TGTGCCAGCAGCCCACCGGGTCGGGAGCAGTACTTC

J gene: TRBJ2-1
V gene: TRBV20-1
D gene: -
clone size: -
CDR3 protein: CSASFVDGTIYNEQFF
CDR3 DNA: TGCAGTGCTAGTTTTGTTGACGGGACGATCTACAATGAGCAGTTCTTC

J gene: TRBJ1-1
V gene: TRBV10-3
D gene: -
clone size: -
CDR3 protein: CAIQRGGAQNTEAFF
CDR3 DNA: TGTGCCATCCAGAGAGGGGGGGCCCAGAACACTGAAGCTTTCTTT

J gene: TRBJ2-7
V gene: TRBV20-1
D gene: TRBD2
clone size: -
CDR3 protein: CSAYPSGSSYEQYF
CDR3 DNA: TGCAGTGCTTACCCAAGCGGGAGCTCCTACGAGCAGTACTTC

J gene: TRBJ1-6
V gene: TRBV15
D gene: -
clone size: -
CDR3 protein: CATSRPNSPLHF
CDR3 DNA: TGTGCCACCAGCAGACCGAATTCACCCCTCCACTTT

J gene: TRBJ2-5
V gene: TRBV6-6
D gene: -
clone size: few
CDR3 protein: CASSYTAGLEQYF
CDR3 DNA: TGTGCCAGCAGTTACACCGCTGGGTTAGAGCAGTACTTC

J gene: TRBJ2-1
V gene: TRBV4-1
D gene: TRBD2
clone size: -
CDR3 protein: CASSQAFGLAGVEQFF
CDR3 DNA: TGCGCCAGCAGCCAAGCCTTCGGACTAGCGGGAGTTGAGCAGTTCTTC

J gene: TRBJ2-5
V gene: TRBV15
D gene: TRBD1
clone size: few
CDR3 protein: CATSARDSSSGLKTQYF
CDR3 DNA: TGTGCCACCAGCGCTCGGGACAGCTCCTCGGGGCTGAAGACCCAGTACTTC

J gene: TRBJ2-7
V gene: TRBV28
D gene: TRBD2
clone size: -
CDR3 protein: CASLAPGLASEQYF
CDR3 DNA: TGTGCCAGCCTCGCTCCGGGACTAGCATCCGAGCAGTACTTC

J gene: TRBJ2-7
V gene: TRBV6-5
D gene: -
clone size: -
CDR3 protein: CASSRGIDEQYF
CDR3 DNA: TGTGCCAGCAGCCGGGGTATCGACGAGCAGTACTTC

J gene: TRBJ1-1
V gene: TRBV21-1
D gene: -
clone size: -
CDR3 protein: CASSKDSASAFF
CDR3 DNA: TGTGCCAGCAGCAAGGACAGCGCCTCGGCTTTCTTT

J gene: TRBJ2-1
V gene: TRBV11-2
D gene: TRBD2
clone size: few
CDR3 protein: CASSLVREAMFF
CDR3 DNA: TGTGCCAGCAGCTTAGTGCGGGAGGCTATGTTCTTC

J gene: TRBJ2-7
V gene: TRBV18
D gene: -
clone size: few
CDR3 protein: CASSPWTHRGEQYF
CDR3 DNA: TGTGCCAGCTCACCTTGGACGCACCGGGGCGAGCAGTACTTC

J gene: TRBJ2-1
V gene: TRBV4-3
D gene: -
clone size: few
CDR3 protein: CASSQRTTYNEQFF
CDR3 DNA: TGCGCCAGCAGCCAGCGGACTACCTACAATGAGCAGTTCTTC

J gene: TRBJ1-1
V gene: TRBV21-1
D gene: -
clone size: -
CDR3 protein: CASSKAGDPLPLLEAFF
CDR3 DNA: TGTGCCAGCAGCAAAGCAGGGGACCCCCTCCCTCTCCTTGAAGCTTTCTTT

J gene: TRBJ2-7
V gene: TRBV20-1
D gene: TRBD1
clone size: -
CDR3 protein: CSALPRQGVRGEQYF
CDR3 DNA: TGCAGTGCCCTCCCGAGACAGGGGGTCCGGGGGGAGCAGTACTTC

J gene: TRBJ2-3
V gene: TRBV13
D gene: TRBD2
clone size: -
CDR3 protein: CASSFGLAGEGGRPDTQYF
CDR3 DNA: TGTGCCAGCAGCTTCGGACTAGCGGGAGAAGGAGGGCGACCAGATACGCAGTATTTT

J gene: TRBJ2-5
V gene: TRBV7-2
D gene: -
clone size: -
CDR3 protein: CASSLVFSQGGQTQYF
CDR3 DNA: TGTGCCAGCAGCTTAGTTTTTAGTCAGGGTGGACAGACCCAGTACTTC

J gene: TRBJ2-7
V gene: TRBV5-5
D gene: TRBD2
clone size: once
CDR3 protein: CASSSSGTTVEQYF
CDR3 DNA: TGTGCCAGCAGCAGCTCCGGGACTACCGTCGAGCAGTACTTC

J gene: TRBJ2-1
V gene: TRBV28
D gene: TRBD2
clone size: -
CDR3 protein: CASGAASGRNEQFF
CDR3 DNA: TGTGCCAGTGGGGCGGCTAGCGGGAGGAATGAGCAGTTCTTC

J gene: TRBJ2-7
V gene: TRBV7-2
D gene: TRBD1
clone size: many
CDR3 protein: CASSLAGQGYEQYF
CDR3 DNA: TGTGCCAGCAGCTTAGCGGGACAGGGTTACGAGCAGTACTTC

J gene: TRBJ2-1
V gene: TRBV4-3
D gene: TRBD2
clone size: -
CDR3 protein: CASSQNIAGPASSYNEQFF
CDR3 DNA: TGCGCCAGCAGCCAAAACATAGCGGGACCGGCAAGTTCCTACAATGAGCAGTTCTTC

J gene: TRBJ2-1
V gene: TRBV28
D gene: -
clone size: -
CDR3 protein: CASTTWTATEQFF
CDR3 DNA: TGTGCCAGCACCACCTGGACAGCCACTGAGCAGTTCTTC

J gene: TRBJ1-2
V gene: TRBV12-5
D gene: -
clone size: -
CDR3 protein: CASGFTFYDYTF
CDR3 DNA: TGTGCTAGTGGTTTTACCTTTTATGACTACACCTTC

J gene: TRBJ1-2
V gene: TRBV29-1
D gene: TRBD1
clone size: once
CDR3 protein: CSVGGIQGAELGYTF
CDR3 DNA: TGCAGCGTTGGGGGAATTCAGGGGGCTGAACTGGGCTACACCTTC

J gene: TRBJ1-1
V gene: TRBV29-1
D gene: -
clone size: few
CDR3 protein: CSVVLRGPTEAFF
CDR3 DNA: TGCAGCGTTGTGTTACGTGGACCCACTGAAGCTTTCTTT

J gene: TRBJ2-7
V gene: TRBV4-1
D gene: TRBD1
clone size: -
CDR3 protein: CASNQDKGQPYEQYF
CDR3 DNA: TGCGCCAGCAACCAAGATAAGGGACAGCCCTACGAGCAGTACTTC

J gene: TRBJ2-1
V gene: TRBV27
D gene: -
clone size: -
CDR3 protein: CASSLWTGGEQFF
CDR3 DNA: TGTGCCAGCAGCCTATGGACCGGGGGTGAGCAGTTCTTC

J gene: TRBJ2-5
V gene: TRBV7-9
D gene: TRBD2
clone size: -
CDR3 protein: CASSPPTSLLETQYF
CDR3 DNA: TGTGCCAGCAGCCCACCGACTAGCCTCCTAGAGACCCAGTACTTC

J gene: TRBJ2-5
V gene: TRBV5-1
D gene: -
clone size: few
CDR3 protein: CASSFPDLGTEQYF
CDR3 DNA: TGCGCCAGCAGCTTCCCCGACCTGGGGACGGAGCAGTACTTC

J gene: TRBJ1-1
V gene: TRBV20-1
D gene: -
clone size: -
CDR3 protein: CSARRGRVETEAFF
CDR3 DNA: TGCAGTGCTAGGAGGGGACGGGTGGAGACTGAAGCTTTCTTT

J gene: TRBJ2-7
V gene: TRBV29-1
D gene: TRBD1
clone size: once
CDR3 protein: CSVEDGGTGIYGQYF
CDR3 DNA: TGCAGCGTTGAAGATGGGGGGACAGGGATCTACGGGCAGTACTTC

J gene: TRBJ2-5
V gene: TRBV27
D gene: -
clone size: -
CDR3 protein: CASSGGLGEETQYF
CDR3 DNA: TGTGCCAGCAGTGGGGGACTTGGTGAAGAGACCCAGTACTTC

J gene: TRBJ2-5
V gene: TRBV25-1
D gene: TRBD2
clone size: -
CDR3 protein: CASRGGLAGGRYNEQYF
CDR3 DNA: TGTGCCAGCAGAGGGGGACTAGCGGGAGGAAGATACAATGAGCAGTACTTC

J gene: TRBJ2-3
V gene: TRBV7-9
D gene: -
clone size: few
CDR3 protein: CASSPRIGRPGTTDTQYF
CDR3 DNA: TGTGCCAGCAGCCCGCGGATAGGACGCCCAGGGACGACAGATACGCAGTATTTT

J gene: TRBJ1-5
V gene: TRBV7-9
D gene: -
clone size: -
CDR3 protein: CASSFAGDLRQPQHF
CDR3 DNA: TGTGCCAGCAGCTTCGCGGGGGATCTACGGCAGCCCCAGCATTTT